The sequence of this T cell receptor (beta chain) was determined in a study of T cells after yellow fever vaccination. Across the study: Preparation of fractions with low cell numbers was performed using SMART-Seq v4 Ultra Low Input.

MiXCR was run by TCRdb on the 5' RACE reads, yielding one entry per CDR3 protein. The table has about 580,000 distinct CDR3 sequences, about a sixth seen once; the top ten hold 15% to 20%. The CDR3 has 14 residues. Germline values: CDR1 MNHEY, CDR2 SMNVEV (reference sequence). Between the trimmed V and J ends, which lost 3 bases and 3 bases, there was a span of 12 bases. General study points: Just a small share of clonotypes turned up in the CD4 compartment as well as the CD8 compartment. The secondary response showed a weaker magnitude and a faster peak, day 5 versus 15. At around 95% for CD4 and around 91% for CD8, most primary-vaccination clones showed up again after the booster.

This clonotype was picked up a small number of times. The target antigen is unknown. The clonotype comes from a man aged 18 to 29 who received the YFV17D yellow fever vaccine. The chain is built from TRBV27 and TRBJ2-7; a weak D match, TRBD1 (6 bases). The material sequenced was PBMCs, taken about 5 days after the first yellow fever vaccination. The CDR3 reads CASSFVDRNYEQYF. CDR3 DNA sequence: TGTGCCAGCAGTTTCGTAGACAGGAACTACGAGCAGTACTTC.